Each of the 14 T cell receptor beta chains below was sequenced from the same sample in a study of shared clonotypes between healthy human individuals. Profiled with immunoSEQ multiplex PCR; TCRdb holds only in-frame clones, not every one. The sample holds roughly 1,800,000 clones; over 85% are singletons and the top ten take roughly 1%. Positively selected for CCR7, the CD45RO-negative cells used as naive CD8 cells excluded terminally differentiated effector memory CD45RA+ cells. Sequenced material: naive CD8+ T cells sorted from blood. The receptors here all came from a man younger than 35 in good health.

J is TRBJ1-2 and V is TRBV5-6; TRBD1 is a possible D gene (5 bases). The germline gives CDR1 SGHDT, CDR2 YYEEEE. The CDR3 is 17 amino acids. The ends were cut back, 0 bases at V and 2 bases at J, with 17 bases in the middle. DNA for the CDR3: TGTGCCAGCAGCTTGGACCTTCTGACAGCTACGAACTATGGCTACACCTTC. Amino acid sequence: CASSLDLLTATNYGYTF.

This chain joins TRBV11-2 and TRBJ2-5; 9 bases agree with TRBD1. Germline V CDR1 and CDR2: SGHAT, FQNNGV. Unmatched junction bases numbered 8, after V lost 4 bases and J lost 5 bases. CDR3 length equals 15 residues. CDR3 coding DNA: TGTGCCAGCAGCTGGCGGACAGGGGACGGGGAGACCCAGTACTTC. It is translated as CASSWRTGDGETQYF.

Points on this clone: The identical CDR3 is also encoded by other nucleotide sequences in the sample. This sequence joins TRBV9 and TRBJ2-3, with D possibly matching TRBD2 (6 bases). Germline assignment: CDR1 SGDLS and CDR2 YYNGEE. Trimming removed 0 bases from V and 4 bases from J, with 9 bases in between. The CDR3 has 14 amino acids. The CDR3 nucleotides read TGTGCCAGCAGCGTAGGCGGGGTAGCAGATACGCAGTATTTT. It specifies CASSVGGVADTQYF. The full variable domain, with the rest looked up from reference TRBV9 and TRBJ2-3, is DSGVTQTPKHLITATGQRVTLRCSPRSGDLSVYWYQQSLDQGLQFLIQYYNGEERAKGNILERFSAQQFPDLHSELNLSSLELGDSALYFCASSVGGVADTQYFGPGTRLTVL.

CDR3 sequence: CASSSWPPQDAKNIQYF. The CDR3 DNA follows: TGCGCCAGCAGCTCATGGCCCCCACAGGACGCCAAAAACATTCAGTACTTC. The V gene is TRBV5-1, the J gene TRBJ2-4, with D tentatively TRBD1 (5 bases). Germline loops: CDR1 SGHRS, CDR2 YFSETQ. The CDR3 covers 17 residues. The V end was cut by 3 bases, the J end by 1 base, with 17 bases between. The complete variable domain, with remaining parts taken from reference TRBV5-1 and TRBJ2-4, reads KAGVTQTPRYLIKTRGQQVTLSCSPISGHRSVSWYQQTPGQGLQFLFEYFSETQRNKGNFPGRFSGRQFSNSRSEMNVSTLELGDSALYLCASSSWPPQDAKNIQYFGAGTRLSVL.

This clone was detected only once. V gene TRBV7-6 combines with J gene TRBJ2-7, with TRBD2 identical over 9 bases. Germline-derived CDR1 and CDR2 are SGHVS and FNYEAQ. The CDR3 loop spans 15 amino acids. V gave up 4 bases and J gave up 1 base; unmatched junction bases: 5. CDR3 residues: CASSSEAGGSYEQYF. CDR3 sequence (DNA): TGTGCCAGCAGCTCCGAAGCGGGGGGATCCTACGAGCAGTACTTC.

This clone has a single count. The same CDR3 arises from other DNA sequences in this sample as well. The J gene is TRBJ1-1, the V gene TRBV5-6; TRBD1 aligns across 11 bases. Looked up from germline, CDR1 is SGHDT and CDR2 is YYEEEE. J lost 5 bases, V lost 3 bases, and 0 bases had no gene match. This CDR3 has 13 residues. CDR3 DNA: TGTGCCAGCAGCTGGGACAGGGGGACTGAAGCTTTCTTT. Amino acid sequence: CASSWDRGTEAFF.

V gene TRBV4-1 combines with J gene TRBJ2-7; 9 nucleotides line up with TRBD1. CDR3 length: 13 amino acids. Unmatched junction bases numbered 5, after V lost 5 bases and J lost 6 bases. Germline CDR1 MGHRA, CDR2 YSYEKL. The CDR3 region is CASSLQGAAEQYF. CDR3 coding DNA: TGCGCCAGCAGCTTACAGGGGGCGGCCGAGCAGTACTTC.

The sample holds a few counts of this clone. The chain is built from TRBV10-2 and TRBJ1-1; the D is unclear. V lost 5 bases, J lost 0 bases, and 7 bases lay in between. The germline CDR1 and CDR2 sequences are WSHSY and SAAADI. This CDR3 spans 13 amino acids. In DNA form, the CDR3 reads TGCGCCAGCAGTTCTTCATTGAACACTGAAGCTTTCTTT. Encoded protein: CASSSSLNTEAFF.

The CDR3 here is CASSSLTGTTYEQYF. DNA of the CDR3: TGTGCCAGCAGCTCGTTGACAGGGACGACCTACGAGCAGTACTTC. The chain couples TRBV7-9 to TRBJ2-7; 7 nucleotides align to TRBD1. The CDR3 has 15 amino acids. The germline CDR1 and CDR2 sequences are SEHNR and FQNEAQ (reference sequence). V lost 4 bases and J lost 2; bases outside the gene matches: 8.

This rearrangement joins TRBV11-2 to TRBJ2-7, with 8 positions matching TRBD2. Germline values: CDR1 SGHAT, CDR2 FQNNGV. V shed 2 bases and J 7 bases; nucleotides not matched to a gene: 19. The CDR3 has 18 residues. The CDR3 is CASSLFTSPGGPVGEQYF. In DNA form, the CDR3 reads TGTGCCAGCAGCTTATTTACTTCCCCGGGAGGGCCAGTGGGGGAGCAGTACTTC. Full variable domain (outside the CDR3, taken from reference TRBV11-2 and TRBJ2-7): EAGVAQSPRYKIIEKRQSVAFWCNPISGHATLYWYQQILGQGPKLLIQFQNNGVVDDSQLPKDRFSAERLKGVDSTLKIQPAKLEDSAVYLCASSLFTSPGGPVGEQYFGPGTRLTVT.

The CDR3 DNA sequence: TGCGCCAGCAGCCAAGACTATGAGTACGCCGAGCAGTACTTC. Translation: CASSQDYEYAEQYF. This chain links TRBV4-1 with TRBJ2-7; D call uncertain. This CDR3 spans 14 amino acids. Between the trimmed V and J ends, which lost 0 bases and 6 bases, there was a span of 12 bases. CDR1 and CDR2 from the germline V gene are MGHRA and YSYEKL.

The count of this clone is one. Other DNA variants within this sample encode the same CDR3. The genes are TRBV29-1 and TRBJ2-1; no clear D gene. Germline values: CDR1 SQVTM, CDR2 ANQGSEA. This CDR3 has 12 residues. Trimming left V 5 bases short and J 0 bases short, with 5 bases between. In DNA, the CDR3 is TGCAGCGTTCTTAGCTCCTACAATGAGCAGTTCTTC. Protein product: CSVLSSYNEQFF.

This clone was counted between two and nine times. The chain joins TRBV10-1 to TRBJ2-7; no reliable D call. This CDR3 has 13 residues. V lost 2 bases and J lost 2, with 7 bases in between. CDR1 is WNHNN and CDR2 is SYGVQD in the germline V gene (reference sequence). The DNA of the CDR3 is TGCGCCAGCAGTGAGGCTGAAACCTACGAGCAGTACTTC. Encoded protein: CASSEAETYEQYF.

The chain is built from TRBV7-6 and TRBJ1-1, with D hard to call. The CDR3 has 15 amino acids. Germline V gene data show CDR1 as SGHVS and CDR2 as FNYEAQ. Trimming left V 3 bases short and J 5 bases short, with 16 bases between. This CDR3 reads CASSFSPLVATEAFF. For the CDR3, the DNA is TGTGCCAGCAGCTTTTCGCCCCTTGTGGCGACTGAAGCTTTCTTT.